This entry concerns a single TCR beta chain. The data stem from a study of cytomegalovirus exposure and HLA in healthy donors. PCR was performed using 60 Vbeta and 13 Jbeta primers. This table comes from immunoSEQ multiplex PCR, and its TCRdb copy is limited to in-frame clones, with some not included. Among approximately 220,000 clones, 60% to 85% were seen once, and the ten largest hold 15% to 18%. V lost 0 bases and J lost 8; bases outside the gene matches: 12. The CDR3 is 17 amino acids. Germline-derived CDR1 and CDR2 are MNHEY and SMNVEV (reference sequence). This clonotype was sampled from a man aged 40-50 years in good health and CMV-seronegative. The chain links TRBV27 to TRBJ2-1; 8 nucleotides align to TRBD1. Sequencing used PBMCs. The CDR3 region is CASSLSYHWTGSYEQFF. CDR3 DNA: TGTGCCAGCAGTTTATCCTACCACTGGACAGGGAGCTATGAGCAGTTCTTC.